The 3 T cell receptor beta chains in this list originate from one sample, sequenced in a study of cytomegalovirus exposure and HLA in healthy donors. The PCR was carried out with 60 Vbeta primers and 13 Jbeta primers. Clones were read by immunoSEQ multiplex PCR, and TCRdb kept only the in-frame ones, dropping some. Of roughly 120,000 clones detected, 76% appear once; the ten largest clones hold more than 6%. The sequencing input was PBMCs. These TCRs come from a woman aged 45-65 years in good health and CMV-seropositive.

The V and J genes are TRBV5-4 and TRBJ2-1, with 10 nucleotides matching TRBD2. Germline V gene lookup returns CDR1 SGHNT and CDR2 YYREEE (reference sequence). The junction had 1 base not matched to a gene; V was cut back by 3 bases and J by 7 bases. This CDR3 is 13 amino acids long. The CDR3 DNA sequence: TGTGCCAGCAGCTCTAGCGGGAGAAATGAGCAGTTCTTC. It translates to CASSSSGRNEQFF.

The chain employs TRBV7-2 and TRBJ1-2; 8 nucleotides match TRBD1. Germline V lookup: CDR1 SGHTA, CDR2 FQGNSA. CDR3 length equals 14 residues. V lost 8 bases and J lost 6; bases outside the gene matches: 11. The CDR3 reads CASCPPDRAHGYTF. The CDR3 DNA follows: TGTGCCAGCTGCCCCCCGGACAGGGCCCATGGCTACACCTTC.

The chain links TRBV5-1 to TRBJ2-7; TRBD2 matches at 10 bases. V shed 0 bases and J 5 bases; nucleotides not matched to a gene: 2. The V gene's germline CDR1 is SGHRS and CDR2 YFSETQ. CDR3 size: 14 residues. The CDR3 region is CASSLASGGDEQYF. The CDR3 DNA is TGCGCCAGCAGCTTGGCTAGCGGGGGTGACGAGCAGTACTTC.